This TCR beta chain was recorded in a study of T-cell memory formation after mild COVID-19. The wider study: Clusters of TCRs were largely donor specific. Findings and limits, study-wide: Contracting CD8+ clones were enriched in EMRA, CD4+ mainly in CM and EM. Balance between CD4 and CD8 was seen in clones contracting day 15 to 85, and a CD4+ lean was seen in later expanders.

The CDR3 is made up of 15 amino acids. V lost 3 bases to trimming and J lost 7 bases; unmatched junction nucleotides: 7. Germline CDR1 is SGHRS and CDR2 is YFSETQ. This clonotype was seen only a few times. Its antigen is still unknown. The authors produced TCR alpha and TCR beta cDNA libraries with sample barcodes and UMIs by 5'RACE using constant-segment primers. TCRdb passed the 5' RACE reads through MiXCR, listing each CDR3 protein once. The sample includes 580,000 or so distinct CDR3 sequences, roughly a sixth of them seen just once. The TCR was taken from an adult woman who had mild COVID-19 (a few samples of this study predate the infection). Cell type and time point are not known. The V and J genes are TRBV5-1 and TRBJ2-7; 13 nucleotides line up with TRBD2. What was sequenced was PBMCs or a T cell subset sorted from them (not recorded which). In DNA form, the CDR3 reads TGCGCCAGCAGCTACGGGACTAGCGGGACTCGGGAGCAGTACTTC. Protein product: CASSYGTSGTREQYF.